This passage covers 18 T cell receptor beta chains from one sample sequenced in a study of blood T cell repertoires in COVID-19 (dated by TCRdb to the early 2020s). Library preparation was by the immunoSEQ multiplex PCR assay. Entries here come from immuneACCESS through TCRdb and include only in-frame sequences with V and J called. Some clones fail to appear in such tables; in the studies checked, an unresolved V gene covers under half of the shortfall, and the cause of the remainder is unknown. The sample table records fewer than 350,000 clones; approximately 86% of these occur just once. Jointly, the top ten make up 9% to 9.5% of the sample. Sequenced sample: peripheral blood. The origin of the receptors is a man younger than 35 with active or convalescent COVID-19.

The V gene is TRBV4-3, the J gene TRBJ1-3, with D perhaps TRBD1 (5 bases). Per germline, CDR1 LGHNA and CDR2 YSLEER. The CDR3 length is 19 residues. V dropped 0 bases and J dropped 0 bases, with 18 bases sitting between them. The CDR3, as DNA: TGCGCCAGCAGCCAAGATGACCTAAGGGGCTCCTTCTCTGGAAACACCATATATTTT. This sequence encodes CASSQDDLRGSFSGNTIYF.

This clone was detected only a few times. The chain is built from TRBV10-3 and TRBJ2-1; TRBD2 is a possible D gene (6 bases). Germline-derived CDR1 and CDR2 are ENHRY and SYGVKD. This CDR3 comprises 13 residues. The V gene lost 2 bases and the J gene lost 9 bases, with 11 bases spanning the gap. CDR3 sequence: CAISEELASEQFF. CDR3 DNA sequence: TGTGCCATCAGTGAGGAACTAGCCAGTGAGCAGTTCTTC.

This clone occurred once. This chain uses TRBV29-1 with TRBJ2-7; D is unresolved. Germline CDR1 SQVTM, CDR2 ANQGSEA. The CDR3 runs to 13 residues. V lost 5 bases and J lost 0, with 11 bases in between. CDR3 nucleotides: TGCAGCGTTATCAGGCCTGACTCCTACGAGCAGTACTTC. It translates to CSVIRPDSYEQYF.

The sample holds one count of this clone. As DNA, the CDR3 is TGTGCCAGCAGCTTACAGCGGGGACCGGGCACCGGGGAGCTGTTTTTT. Translation gives CASSLQRGPGTGELFF. V usage is TRBV5-5 and J usage is TRBJ2-2, with 7 bases fitting TRBD2. This CDR3 contains 16 residues. CDR1 SGHKS and CDR2 YYEKEE come from the germline V gene (reference sequence). V was pared by 2 bases and J by 4 bases, with 8 bases of the junction left unmatched.

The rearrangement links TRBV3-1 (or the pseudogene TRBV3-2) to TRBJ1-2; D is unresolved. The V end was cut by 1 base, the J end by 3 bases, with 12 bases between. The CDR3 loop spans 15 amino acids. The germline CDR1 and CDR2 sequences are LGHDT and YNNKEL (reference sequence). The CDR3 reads CASSQVHGGYYGYTF. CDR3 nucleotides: TGTGCCAGCAGCCAAGTCCACGGAGGATACTATGGCTACACCTTC.

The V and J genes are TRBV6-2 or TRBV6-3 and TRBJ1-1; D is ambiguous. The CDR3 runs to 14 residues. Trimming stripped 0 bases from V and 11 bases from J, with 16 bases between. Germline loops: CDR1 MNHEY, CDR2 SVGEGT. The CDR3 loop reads CASSYSRVGSSAFF. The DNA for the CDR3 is TGTGCCAGCAGTTACTCGAGGGTCGGATCCTCGGCTTTCTTT.

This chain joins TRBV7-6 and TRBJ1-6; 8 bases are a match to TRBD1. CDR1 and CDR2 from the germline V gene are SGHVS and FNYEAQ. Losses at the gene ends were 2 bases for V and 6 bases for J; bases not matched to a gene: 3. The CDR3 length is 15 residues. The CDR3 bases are TGTGCCAGCAGCTTAACCGACAGGGGTAATTCACCCCTCCACTTT. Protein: CASSLTDRGNSPLHF.

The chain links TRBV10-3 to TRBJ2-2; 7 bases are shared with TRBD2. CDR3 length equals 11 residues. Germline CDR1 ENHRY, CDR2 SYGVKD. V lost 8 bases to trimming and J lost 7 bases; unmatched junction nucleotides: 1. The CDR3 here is CAIGEGGELFF. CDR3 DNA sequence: TGTGCCATCGGGGAGGGCGGGGAGCTGTTTTTT.

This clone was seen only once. This chain's CDR3 is CATSVDRGMNTEAFF. CDR3 nucleotides: TGTGCCACCAGCGTCGACAGGGGGATGAACACTGAAGCTTTCTTT. The chain recombines TRBV15 with TRBJ1-1; TRBD1 agrees at 9 bases. This CDR3 has 15 amino acids. Germline CDR1 is LNHNV and CDR2 is YYDKDF (reference sequence). Trimming cost V 5 bases and J 0 bases; bases outside gene matches: 4.

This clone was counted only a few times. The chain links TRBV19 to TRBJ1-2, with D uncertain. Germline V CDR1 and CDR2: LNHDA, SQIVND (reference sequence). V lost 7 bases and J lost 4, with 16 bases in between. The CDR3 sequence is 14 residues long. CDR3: CASKLLAPGYGYTF. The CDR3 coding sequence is TGTGCCAGTAAGTTGCTGGCACCGGGCTATGGCTACACCTTC.

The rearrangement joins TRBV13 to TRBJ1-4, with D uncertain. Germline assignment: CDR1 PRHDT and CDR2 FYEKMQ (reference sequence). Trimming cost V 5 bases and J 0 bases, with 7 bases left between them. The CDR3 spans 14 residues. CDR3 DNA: TGTGCCAGCAGCGTGGGAGCAACTAATGAAAAACTGTTTTTT. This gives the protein CASSVGATNEKLFF.

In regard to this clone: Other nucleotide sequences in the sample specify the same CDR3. CDR3 bases: TGTGCCAGCAGCGTCGGCGGTTCCTACAATGAGCAGTTCTTC. Its translation is CASSVGGSYNEQFF. The rearrangement links TRBV9 to TRBJ2-1, with D hard to call. CDR1 is SGDLS and CDR2 is YYNGEE in the germline V gene. V lost 2 bases and J lost 1, with 7 bases in between. There are 14 residues in the CDR3. The full variable domain, rest sourced from reference TRBV9 and TRBJ2-1, is DSGVTQTPKHLITATGQRVTLRCSPRSGDLSVYWYQQSLDQGLQFLIQYYNGEERAKGNILERFSAQQFPDLHSELNLSSLELGDSALYFCASSVGGSYNEQFFGPGTRLTVL.

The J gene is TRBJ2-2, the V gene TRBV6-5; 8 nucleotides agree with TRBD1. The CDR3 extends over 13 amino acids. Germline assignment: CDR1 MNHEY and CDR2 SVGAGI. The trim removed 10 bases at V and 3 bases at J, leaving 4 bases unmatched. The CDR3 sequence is CATGQAYTGELFF. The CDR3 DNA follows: TGTGCCACGGGACAGGCGTACACCGGGGAGCTGTTTTTT.

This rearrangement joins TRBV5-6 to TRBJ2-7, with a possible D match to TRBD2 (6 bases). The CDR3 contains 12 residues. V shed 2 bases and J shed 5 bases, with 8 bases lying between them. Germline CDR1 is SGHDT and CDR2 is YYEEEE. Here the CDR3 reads CASSFSSDEQYF. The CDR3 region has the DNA TGTGCCAGCAGCTTTTCTAGCGACGAGCAGTACTTC.

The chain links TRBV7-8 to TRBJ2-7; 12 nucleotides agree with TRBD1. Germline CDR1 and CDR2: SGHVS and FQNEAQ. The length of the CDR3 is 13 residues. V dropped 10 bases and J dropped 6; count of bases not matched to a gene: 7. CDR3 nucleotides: TGTGCCACCAGGGGGACAGGGGGCTTCGAGCAGTACTTC. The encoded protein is CATRGTGGFEQYF.

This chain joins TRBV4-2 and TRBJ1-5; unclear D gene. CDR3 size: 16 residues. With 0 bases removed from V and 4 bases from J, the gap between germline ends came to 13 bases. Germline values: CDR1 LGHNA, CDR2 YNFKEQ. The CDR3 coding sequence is TGTGCCAGCAGCCAAGATCTAGGGAGCGCAAATCAGCCCCAGCATTTT. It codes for CASSQDLGSANQPQHF.

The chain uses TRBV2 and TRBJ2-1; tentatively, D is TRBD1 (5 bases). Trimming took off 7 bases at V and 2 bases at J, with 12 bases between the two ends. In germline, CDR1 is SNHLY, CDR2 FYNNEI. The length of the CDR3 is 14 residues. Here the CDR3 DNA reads TGTGCCAGCAAGTGGCAGGGAACCTACAATGAGCAGTTCTTC. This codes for CASKWQGTYNEQFF. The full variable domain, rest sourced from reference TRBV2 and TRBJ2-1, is EPEVTQTPSHQVTQMGQEVILRCVPISNHLYFYWYRQILGQKVEFLVSFYNNEISEKSEIFDDQFSVERPDGSNFTLKIRSTKLEDSAMYFCASKWQGTYNEQFFGPGTRLTVL.

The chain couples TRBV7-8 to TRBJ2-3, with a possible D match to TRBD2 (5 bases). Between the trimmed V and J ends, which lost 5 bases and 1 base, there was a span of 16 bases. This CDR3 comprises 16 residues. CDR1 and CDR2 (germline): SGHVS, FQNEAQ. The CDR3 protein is CASSPGLGAGTDTQYF. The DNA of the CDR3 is TGTGCCAGCAGCCCCGGTCTGGGAGCGGGCACAGATACGCAGTATTTT.